This passage covers 8 T cell receptor beta chains from one sample sequenced in a study of T-cell reconstitution after alpha-beta-depleted transplantation in children. It was with unique molecular identifiers that the TCRbeta library was prepared. Using its own MiXCR run on the PCR reads, TCRdb lists one record per CDR3 protein. The table lists more than 450,000 distinct CDR3 sequences, around 19% of them singletons. The source material was PBMCs from the stem cell graft donor, sampled from the stem cell graft. These receptors were obtained from a human donor who donated a stem cell graft to a child with acute lymphoblastic leukemia.

This clonotype has only a few counts. The chain links TRBV12-3 or TRBV12-4 to TRBJ2-7; the match to TRBD2 covers 10 bases. This CDR3 has 13 amino acids. With 6 bases clipped from V and 12 bases from J, the junction kept 11 bases outside the gene matches. Here the CDR3 reads CASSLGASGSSYF. DNA of the CDR3: TGTGCCAGCAGCTTGGGGGCTAGCGGGAGCTCGTACTTC.

The CDR3 coding sequence is TGTGCGCTCTCGGGCCGCATGAACACTGAAGCTTTCTTT. Amino acid sequence: CALSGRMNTEAFF. V gene TRBV2 combines with J gene TRBJ1-1; D is uncertain. This CDR3 is built from 13 residues. CDR1 and CDR2 (germline): SNHLY, FYNNEI.

This clonotype has more than one count but fewer than ten. CDR3: CATSDGAGANVLTF. CDR3 sequence (DNA): TGTGCCACCAGTGATGGAGCTGGGGCCAACGTCCTGACTTTC. This chain links TRBV24-1 with TRBJ2-6; D is uncertain. The CDR3 runs 14 residues. Trimming took 3 bases from V and 2 from J, leaving 4 bases between them. The germline V gene has CDR1 KGHDR and CDR2 SFDVKD.

This clonotype was recorded only once. The J gene is TRBJ2-3, the V gene TRBV27; D might be TRBD1 (6 bases). Germline V gene data show CDR1 as MNHEY and CDR2 as SMNVEV (reference sequence). The CDR3 is 15 residues long. Trimming took off 6 bases at V and 0 bases at J, with 13 bases between the two ends. CDR3 loop: CASRPDRLSTDTQYF. The CDR3 DNA follows: TGTGCCAGCAGACCTGACAGGCTTAGCACAGATACGCAGTATTTT.

This clonotype was counted only a few times. This rearrangement joins TRBV25-1 to TRBJ2-7, with D hard to call. The CDR3 has 15 amino acids. The ends were cut back, 2 bases at V and 0 bases at J, with 11 bases in the middle. Germline loops: CDR1 MGHDK, CDR2 SYGVNS. The CDR3 DNA is TGTGCCAGCAGTGAAAAATGGGTCAGCTCCTACGAGCAGTACTTC. Translated, it gives CASSEKWVSSYEQYF.

This clonotype was observed a handful of times. This chain connects TRBV24-1 to TRBJ2-2; a weak D match, TRBD2 (6 bases). Trimming stripped 1 base from V and 5 bases from J, with 10 bases between. Germline V gene data show CDR1 as KGHDR and CDR2 as SFDVKD. This CDR3 region has 15 residues. The CDR3: CATSDLLGRTGELFF. The CDR3 coding sequence is TGTGCCACCAGTGATTTACTCGGGAGAACCGGGGAGCTGTTTTTT.

The J gene is TRBJ2-1, the V gene TRBV20-1; 9 bases fit TRBD2. V shed 5 bases and J 7 bases; nucleotides not matched to a gene: 6. CDR3 size: 13 residues. Germline V gives CDR1 DFQATT, CDR2 SNEGSKA (reference sequence). The CDR3 DNA reads TGCAGTGCTGTAGCGGGAGCGGCAAATGAGCAGTTCTTC. Encoded protein: CSAVAGAANEQFF.

The V and J genes are TRBV10-3 and TRBJ2-3; no firm D call. With 8 bases removed from V and 1 base from J, the gap between germline ends came to 7 bases. This CDR3 spans 12 amino acids. CDR1 is ENHRY and CDR2 is SYGVKD in the germline V gene. The DNA for the CDR3 is TGTGCCATCGGCGGACGCACAGATACGCAGTATTTT. It specifies CAIGGRTDTQYF.